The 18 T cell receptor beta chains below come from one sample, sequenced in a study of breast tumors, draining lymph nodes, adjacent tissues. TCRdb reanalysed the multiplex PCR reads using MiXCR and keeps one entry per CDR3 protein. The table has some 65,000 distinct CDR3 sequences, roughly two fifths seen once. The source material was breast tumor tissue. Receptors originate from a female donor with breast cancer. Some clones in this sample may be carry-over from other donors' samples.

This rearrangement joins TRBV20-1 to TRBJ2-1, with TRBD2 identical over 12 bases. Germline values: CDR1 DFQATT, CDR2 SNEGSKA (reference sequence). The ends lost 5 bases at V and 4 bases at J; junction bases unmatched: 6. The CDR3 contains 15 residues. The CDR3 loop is CSARSGTSGYNEQFF. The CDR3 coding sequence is TGCAGTGCTCGCTCCGGGACTAGCGGGTACAATGAGCAGTTCTTC.

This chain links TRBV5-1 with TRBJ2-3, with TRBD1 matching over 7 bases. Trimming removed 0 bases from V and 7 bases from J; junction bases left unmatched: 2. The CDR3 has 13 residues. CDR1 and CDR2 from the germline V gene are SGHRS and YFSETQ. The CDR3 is CASSLGQGNTQYF. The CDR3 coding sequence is TGCGCCAGCAGCTTGGGACAGGGCAATACGCAGTATTTT.

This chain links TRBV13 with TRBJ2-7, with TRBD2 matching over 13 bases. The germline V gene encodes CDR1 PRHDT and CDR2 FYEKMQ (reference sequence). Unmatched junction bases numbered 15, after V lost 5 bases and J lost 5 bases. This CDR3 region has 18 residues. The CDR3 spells CASSEEGVGTSGMNEQYF. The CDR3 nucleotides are TGTGCCAGCAGCGAAGAGGGGGTTGGGACTAGCGGGATGAACGAGCAGTACTTC.

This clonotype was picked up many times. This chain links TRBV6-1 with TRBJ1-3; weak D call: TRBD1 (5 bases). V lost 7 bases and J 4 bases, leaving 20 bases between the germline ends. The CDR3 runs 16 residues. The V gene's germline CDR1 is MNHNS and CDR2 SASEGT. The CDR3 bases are TGTGCCAGCAAATCACCGGGACCCGCGTTCGGAAACACCATATATTTT. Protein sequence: CASKSPGPAFGNTIYF.

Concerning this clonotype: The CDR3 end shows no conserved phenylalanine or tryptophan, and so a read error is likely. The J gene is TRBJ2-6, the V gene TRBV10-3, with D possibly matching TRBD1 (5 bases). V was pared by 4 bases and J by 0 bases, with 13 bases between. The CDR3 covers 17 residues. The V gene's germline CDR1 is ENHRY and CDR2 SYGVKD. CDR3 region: CAISGTGIYSGANVLTL. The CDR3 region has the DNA TGTGCCATCAGTGGCACAGGCATTTACTCTGGGGCCAACGTCCTGACTCTC.

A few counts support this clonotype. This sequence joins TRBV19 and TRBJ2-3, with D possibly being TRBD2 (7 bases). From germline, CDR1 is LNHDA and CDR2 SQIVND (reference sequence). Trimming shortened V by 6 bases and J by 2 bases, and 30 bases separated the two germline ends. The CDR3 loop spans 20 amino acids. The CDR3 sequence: CASSPDSLGGDEQYTDTQYF. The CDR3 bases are TGTGCCAGTAGCCCGGACAGCCTGGGAGGGGATGAGCAGTACACAGATACGCAGTATTTT.

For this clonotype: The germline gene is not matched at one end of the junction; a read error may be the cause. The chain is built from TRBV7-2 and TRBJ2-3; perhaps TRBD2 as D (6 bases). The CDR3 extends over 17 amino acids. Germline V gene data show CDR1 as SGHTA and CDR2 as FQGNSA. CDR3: CASSADPRRGDTDPQYF. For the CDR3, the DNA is TGTGCCAGCAGCGCCGACCCCCGGCGGGGCGATACAGATCCGCAGTATTTT. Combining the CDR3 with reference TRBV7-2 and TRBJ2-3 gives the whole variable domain GAGVSQSPSNKVTEKGKDVELRCDPISGHTALYWYRQSLGQGLEFLIYFQGNSAPDKSGLPSDRFSAERTGGSVSTLTIQRTQQEDSAVYLCASSADPRRGDTDPQYFGPGTRLTVL.

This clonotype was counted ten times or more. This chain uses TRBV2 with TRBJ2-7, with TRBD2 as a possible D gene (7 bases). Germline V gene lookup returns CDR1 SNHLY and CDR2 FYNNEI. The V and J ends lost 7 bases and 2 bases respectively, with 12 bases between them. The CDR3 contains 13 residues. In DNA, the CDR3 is TGTGCCAGCATCGGGGGGACAACCTACGAGCAGTACTTC. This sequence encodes CASIGGTTYEQYF.

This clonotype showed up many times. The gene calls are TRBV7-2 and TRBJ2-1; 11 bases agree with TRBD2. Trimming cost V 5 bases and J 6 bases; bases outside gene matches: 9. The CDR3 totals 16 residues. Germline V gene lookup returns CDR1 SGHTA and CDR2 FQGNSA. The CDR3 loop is CASSLAASGRPNEQFF. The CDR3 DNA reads TGTGCCAGCAGCCTCGCGGCTAGCGGGAGGCCCAATGAGCAGTTCTTC.

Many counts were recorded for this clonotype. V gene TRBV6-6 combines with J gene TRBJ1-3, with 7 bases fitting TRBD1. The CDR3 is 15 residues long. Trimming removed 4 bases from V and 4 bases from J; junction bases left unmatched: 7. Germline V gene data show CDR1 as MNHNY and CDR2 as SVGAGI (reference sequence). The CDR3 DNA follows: TGTGCCAGCAGTTTTCAGACAGGGTCCGGAAACACCATATATTTT. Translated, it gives CASSFQTGSGNTIYF.

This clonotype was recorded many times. The DNA for the CDR3 is TGTGCCAGCAGCGCCCCACCGGACGGGAGGGTGGTTGAAAAACTGTTTTTT. Encoded protein: CASSAPPDGRVVEKLFF. The genes are TRBV9 and TRBJ1-4; D is unresolved. Germline V CDR1 and CDR2: SGDLS, YYNGEE. This CDR3 comprises 17 residues. The V and J ends lost 3 bases and 7 bases respectively, with 22 bases between them.

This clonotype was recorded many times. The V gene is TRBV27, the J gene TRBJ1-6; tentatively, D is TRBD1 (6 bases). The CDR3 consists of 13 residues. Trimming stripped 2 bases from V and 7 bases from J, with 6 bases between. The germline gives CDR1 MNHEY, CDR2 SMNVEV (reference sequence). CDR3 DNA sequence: TGTGCCAGCAGTTTAAGGGGGAATTCACCCCTCCACTTT. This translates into CASSLRGNSPLHF.

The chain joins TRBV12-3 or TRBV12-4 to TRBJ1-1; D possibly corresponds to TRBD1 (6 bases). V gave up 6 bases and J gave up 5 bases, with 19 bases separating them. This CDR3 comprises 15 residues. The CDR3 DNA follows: TGTGCCAGCAGCCTTACAGGGACGAGTAAGACTGAAGCTTTCTTT. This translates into CASSLTGTSKTEAFF.

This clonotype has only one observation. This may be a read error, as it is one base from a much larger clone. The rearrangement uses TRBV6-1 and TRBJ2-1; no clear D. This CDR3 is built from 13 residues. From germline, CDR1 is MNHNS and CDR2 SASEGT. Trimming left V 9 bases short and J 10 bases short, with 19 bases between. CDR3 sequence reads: CASKPGGVYEQFF. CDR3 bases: TGTGCCAGTAAGCCTGGTGGGGTCTACGAGCAGTTCTTC.

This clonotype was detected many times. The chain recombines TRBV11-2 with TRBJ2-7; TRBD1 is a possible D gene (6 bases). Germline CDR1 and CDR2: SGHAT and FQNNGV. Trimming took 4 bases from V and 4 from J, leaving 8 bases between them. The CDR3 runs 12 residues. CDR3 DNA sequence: TGTGCCAGCAGCTGGGGGCGGTACGAGCAGTACTTC. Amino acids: CASSWGRYEQYF.

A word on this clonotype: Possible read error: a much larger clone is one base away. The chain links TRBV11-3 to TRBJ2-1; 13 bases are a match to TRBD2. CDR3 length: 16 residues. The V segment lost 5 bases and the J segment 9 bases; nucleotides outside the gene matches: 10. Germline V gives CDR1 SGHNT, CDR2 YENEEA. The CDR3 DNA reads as TGTGCCAGCAGCCCATCGGGACTAGCGGGATTGGTTGAGCAGTTCTTC. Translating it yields CASSPSGLAGLVEQFF.

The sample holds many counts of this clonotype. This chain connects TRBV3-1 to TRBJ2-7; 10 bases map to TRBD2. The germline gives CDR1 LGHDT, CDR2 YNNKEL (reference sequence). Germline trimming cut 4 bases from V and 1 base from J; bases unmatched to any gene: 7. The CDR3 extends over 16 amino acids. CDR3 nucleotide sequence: TGTGCCAGCAGCCTTAGGACTAGCGGTGTATCCTACGAGCAGTACTTC. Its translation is CASSLRTSGVSYEQYF.

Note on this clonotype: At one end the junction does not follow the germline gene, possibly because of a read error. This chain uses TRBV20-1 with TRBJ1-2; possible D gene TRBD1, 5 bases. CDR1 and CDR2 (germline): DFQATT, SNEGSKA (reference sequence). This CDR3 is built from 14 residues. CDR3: CSATPGAGIYDYTF. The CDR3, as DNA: TGCAGTGCTACCCCCGGGGCAGGGATCTATGACTACACCTTC.